This T cell receptor beta chain is from a study of PD-1 blockade in mismatch repair-deficient tumors. On the study more broadly: Enrolled about 2012-2017, patients had progressing, pretreated mismatch repair-deficient cancers of 12 types.

Findings and limits, study-wide: After pembrolizumab, tumor-resident clones rose rapidly, then generally contracted before radiologic responses.

Generated by immunoSEQ multiplex PCR, the TCRdb table keeps only in-frame clones and is missing some. The repertoire holds around 100,000 clones, approximately 80% seen once, with approximately 5% in the top ten. PCR or immunohistochemistry showed mismatch repair deficiency in every enrolled patient. The TCR-sequenced patients were three responders to pembrolizumab. In its sample, this clone was seen once. Antigen: not known. The CDR3 has 14 amino acids. With 1 base removed from V and 1 base from J, the gap between germline ends came to 5 bases. Looked up from germline, CDR1 is SGHAT and CDR2 is FQNNGV.

The sample was peripheral blood, taken roughly 60 weeks after starting pembrolizumab. The clonotype was recovered from an adult with mismatch repair-deficient cancer. The chain carries TRBV11-2 and TRBJ2-1; D gene ambiguous. CDR3 in DNA: TGTGCCAGCAGCTTAGCGTTTTCCTACAATGAGCAGTTCTTC. Protein product: CASSLAFSYNEQFF.